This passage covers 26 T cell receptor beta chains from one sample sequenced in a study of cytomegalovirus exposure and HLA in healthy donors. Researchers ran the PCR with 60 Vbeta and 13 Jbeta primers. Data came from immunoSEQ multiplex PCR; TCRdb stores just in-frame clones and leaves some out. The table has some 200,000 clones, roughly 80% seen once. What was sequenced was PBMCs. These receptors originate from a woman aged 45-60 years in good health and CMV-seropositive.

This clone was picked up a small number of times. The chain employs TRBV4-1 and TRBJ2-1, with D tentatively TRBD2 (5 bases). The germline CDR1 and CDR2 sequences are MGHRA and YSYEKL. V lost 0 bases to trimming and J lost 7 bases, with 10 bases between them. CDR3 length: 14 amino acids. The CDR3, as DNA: TGCGCCAGCAGCCAAGATAGGTCGGGGAATGAGCAGTTCTTC. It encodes CASSQDRSGNEQFF.

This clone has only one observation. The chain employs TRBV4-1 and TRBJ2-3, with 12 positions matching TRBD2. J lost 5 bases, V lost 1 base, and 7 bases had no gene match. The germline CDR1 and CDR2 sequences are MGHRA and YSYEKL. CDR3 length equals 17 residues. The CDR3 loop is CASSQGLLAGGGDTQYF. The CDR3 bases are TGCGCCAGCAGCCAAGGATTACTAGCGGGGGGAGGAGATACGCAGTATTTT.

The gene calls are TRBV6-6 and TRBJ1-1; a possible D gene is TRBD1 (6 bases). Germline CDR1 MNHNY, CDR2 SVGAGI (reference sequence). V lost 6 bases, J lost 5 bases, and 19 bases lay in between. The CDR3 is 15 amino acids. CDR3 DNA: TGTGCCAGCAGCCCTAACGCCAGGGGCTTGACTGAAGCTTTCTTT. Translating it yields CASSPNARGLTEAFF.

The CDR3 nucleotides are TGTGCCACCAGCCCGACAGATAATCAGCCCCAGCATTTT. It is translated as CATSPTDNQPQHF. This sequence joins TRBV15 and TRBJ1-5; maybe TRBD1 (5 bases). The V gene's germline CDR1 is LNHNV and CDR2 YYDKDF (reference sequence). CDR3 length equals 13 residues. V lost 5 bases to trimming and J lost 4 bases, with 9 bases between them. Drawing the rest from reference TRBV15 and TRBJ1-5, the complete variable domain is DAMVIQNPRYQVTQFGKPVTLSCSQTLNHNVMYWYQQKSSQAPKLLFHYYDKDFNNEADTPDNFQSRRPNTSFCFLDIRSPGLGDTAMYLCATSPTDNQPQHFGDGTRLSIL.

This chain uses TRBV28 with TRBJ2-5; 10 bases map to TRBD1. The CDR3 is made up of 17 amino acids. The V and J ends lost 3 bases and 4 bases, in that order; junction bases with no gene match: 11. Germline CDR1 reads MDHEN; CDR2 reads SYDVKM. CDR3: CASSFGLGTGARETQYF. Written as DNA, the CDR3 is TGTGCCAGCAGTTTTGGCCTAGGGACAGGGGCACGAGAGACCCAGTACTTC.

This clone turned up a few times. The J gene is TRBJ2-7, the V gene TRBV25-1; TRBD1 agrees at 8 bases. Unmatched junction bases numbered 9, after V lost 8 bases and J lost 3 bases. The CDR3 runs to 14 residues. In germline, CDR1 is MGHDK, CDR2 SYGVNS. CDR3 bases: TGTGCCAGCCGACCCCCGGACAGGGACTACGAGCAGTACTTC. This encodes CASRPPDRDYEQYF.

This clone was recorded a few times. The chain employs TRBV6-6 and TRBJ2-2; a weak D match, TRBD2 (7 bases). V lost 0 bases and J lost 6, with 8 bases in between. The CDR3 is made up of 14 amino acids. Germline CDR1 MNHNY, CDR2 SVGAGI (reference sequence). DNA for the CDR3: TGTGCCAGCAGTTACTCCGGGGGGCCCGGGGAGCTGTTTTTT. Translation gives CASSYSGGPGELFF.

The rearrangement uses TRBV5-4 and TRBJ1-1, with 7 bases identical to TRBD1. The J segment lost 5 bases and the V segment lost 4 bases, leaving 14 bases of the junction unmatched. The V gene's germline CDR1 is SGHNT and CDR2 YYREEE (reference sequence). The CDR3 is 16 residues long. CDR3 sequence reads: CASSQGGGGAWTEAFF. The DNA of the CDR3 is TGTGCCAGCAGCCAGGGGGGTGGGGGCGCGTGGACTGAAGCTTTCTTT.

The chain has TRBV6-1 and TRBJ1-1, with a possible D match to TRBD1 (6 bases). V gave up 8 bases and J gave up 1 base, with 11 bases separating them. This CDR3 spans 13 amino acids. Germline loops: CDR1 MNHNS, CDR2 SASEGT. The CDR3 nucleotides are TGTGCCAGCTCTAGGGGGGGGAACACTGAAGCTTTCTTT. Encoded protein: CASSRGGNTEAFF.

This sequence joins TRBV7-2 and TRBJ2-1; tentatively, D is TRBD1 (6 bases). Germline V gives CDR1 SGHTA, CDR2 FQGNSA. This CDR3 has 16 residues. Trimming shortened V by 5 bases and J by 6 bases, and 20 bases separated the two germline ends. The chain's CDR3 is CASSPHAGTRPNEQFF. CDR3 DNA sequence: TGTGCCAGCAGCCCCCACGCCGGGACAAGACCCAATGAGCAGTTCTTC.

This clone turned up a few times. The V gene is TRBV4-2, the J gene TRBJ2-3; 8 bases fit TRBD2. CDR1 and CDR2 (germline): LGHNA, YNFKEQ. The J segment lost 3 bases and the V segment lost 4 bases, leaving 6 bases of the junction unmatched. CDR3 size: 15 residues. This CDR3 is CASSLQRGRTDTQYF. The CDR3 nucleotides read TGTGCCAGCAGCCTCCAGCGGGGGAGGACAGATACGCAGTATTTT.

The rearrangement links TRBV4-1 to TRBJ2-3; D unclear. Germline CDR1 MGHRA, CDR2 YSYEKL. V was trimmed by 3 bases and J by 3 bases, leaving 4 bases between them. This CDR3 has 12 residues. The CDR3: CASSHLTDTQYF. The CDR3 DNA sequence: TGCGCCAGCAGCCACCTTACAGATACGCAGTATTTT.

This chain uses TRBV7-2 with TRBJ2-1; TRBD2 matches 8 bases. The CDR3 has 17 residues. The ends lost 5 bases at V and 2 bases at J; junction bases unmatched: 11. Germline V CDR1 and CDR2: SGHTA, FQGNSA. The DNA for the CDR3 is TGTGCCAGCAGCCCTACCCCTCCAGCGGGGGCCTACAATGAGCAGTTCTTC. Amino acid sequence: CASSPTPPAGAYNEQFF.

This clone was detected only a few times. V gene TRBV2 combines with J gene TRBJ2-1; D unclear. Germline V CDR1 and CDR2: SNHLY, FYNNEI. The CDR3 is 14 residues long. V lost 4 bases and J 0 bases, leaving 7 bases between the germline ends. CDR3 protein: CASSGVSSYNEQFF. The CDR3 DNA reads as TGTGCCAGCAGTGGCGTGAGCTCCTACAATGAGCAGTTCTTC.

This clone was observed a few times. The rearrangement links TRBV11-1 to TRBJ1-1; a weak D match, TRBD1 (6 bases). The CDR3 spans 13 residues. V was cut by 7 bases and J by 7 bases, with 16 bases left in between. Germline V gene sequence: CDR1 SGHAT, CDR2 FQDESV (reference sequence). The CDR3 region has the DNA TGTGCCAGCACCGATGGGACACAATTTGAAGCTTTCTTT. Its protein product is CASTDGTQFEAFF.

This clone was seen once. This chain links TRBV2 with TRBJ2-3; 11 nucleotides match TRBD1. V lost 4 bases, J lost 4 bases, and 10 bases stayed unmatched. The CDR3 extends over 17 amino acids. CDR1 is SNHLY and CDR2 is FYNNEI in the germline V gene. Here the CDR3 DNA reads TGTGCCAGCAGTGGGAGAGGGACAGGGGGTCTCGCAGATACGCAGTATTTT. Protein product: CASSGRGTGGLADTQYF.

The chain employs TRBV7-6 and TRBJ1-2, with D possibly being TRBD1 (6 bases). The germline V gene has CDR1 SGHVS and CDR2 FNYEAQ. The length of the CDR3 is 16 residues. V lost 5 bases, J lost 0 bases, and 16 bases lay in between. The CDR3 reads CASSGGGNFANYGYTF. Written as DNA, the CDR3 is TGTGCCAGCAGCGGGGGCGGAAATTTCGCTAACTATGGCTACACCTTC. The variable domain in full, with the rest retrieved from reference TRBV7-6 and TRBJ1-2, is GAGVSQSPRYKVTKRGQDVALRCDPISGHVSLYWYRQALGQGPEFLTYFNYEAQQDKSGLPNDRFSAERPEGSISTLTIQRTEQRDSAMYRCASSGGGNFANYGYTFGSGTRLTVV.

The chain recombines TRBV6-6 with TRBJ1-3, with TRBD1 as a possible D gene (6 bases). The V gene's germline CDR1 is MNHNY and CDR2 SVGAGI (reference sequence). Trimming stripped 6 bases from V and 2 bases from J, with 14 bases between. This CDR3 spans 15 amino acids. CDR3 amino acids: CASSQDSRAGNTIYF. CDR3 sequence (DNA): TGTGCCAGCAGCCAGGACAGCCGGGCTGGAAACACCATATATTTT.

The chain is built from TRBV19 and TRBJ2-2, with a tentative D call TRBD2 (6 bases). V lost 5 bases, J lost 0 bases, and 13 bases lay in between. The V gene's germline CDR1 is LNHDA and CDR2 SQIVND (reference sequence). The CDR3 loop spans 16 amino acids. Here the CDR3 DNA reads TGTGCCAGTAGTCCCTGGGAGGCGTCGAACACCGGGGAGCTGTTTTTT. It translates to CASSPWEASNTGELFF.

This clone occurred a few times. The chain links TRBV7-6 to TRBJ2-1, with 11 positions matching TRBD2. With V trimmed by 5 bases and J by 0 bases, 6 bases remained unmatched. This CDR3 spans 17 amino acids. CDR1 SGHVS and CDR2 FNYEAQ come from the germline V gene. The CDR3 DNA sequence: TGTGCCAGCAGCCCGGCTAGCGGGGGGAGCTCCTACAATGAGCAGTTCTTC. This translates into CASSPASGGSSYNEQFF.

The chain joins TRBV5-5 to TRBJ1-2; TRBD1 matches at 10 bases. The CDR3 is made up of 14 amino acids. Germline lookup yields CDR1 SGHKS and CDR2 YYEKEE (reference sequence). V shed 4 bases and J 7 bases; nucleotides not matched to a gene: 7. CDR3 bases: TGTGCCAGCAGCATAGGGACAGGGGACACTGGCTACACCTTC. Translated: CASSIGTGDTGYTF.

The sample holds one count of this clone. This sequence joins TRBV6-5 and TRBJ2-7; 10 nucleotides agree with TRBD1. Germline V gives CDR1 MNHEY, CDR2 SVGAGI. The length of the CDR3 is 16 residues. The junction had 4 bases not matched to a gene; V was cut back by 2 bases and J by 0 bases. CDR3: CASSYGGQGPSYEQYF. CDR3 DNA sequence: TGTGCCAGCAGTTACGGGGGACAGGGGCCCTCCTACGAGCAGTACTTC.

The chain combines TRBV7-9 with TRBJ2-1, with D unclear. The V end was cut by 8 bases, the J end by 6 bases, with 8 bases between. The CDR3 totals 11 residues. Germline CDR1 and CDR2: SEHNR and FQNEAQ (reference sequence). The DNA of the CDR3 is TGTGCCAGCGAGACAAGCAATGAGCAGTTCTTC. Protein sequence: CASETSNEQFF.

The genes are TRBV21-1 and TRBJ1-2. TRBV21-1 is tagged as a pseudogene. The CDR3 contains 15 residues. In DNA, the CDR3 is TGTGCCAGCAGCAACAAATATCCCGACGGGGATGGCTACACCTTC. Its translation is CASSNKYPDGDGYTF.

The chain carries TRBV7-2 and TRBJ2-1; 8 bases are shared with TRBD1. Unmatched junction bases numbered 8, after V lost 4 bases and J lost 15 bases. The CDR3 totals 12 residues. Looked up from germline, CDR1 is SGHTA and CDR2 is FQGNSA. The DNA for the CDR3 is TGTGCCAGCAGCTCCCGGGACAGGCCTCCGTTCTTC. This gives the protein CASSSRDRPPFF.

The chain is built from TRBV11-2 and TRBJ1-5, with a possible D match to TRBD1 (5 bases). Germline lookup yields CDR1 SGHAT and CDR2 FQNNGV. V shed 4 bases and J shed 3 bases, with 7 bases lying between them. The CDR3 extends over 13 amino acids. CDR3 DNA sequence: TGTGCCAGCAGCTGGGGCCCCAATCAGCCCCAGCATTTT. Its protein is CASSWGPNQPQHF.